This T cell receptor (beta chain) emerged from a study of control samples from healthy donors and cancer patients. Using immunoSEQ multiplex PCR, the repertoire was profiled, and TCRdb retains in-frame clones only, with some absent. The table includes 100,000 to 120,000 clones, roughly 90% detected once. This TCR came from a woman aged 55-69 years with lung cancer. The specimen sequenced was PBMCs.

The CDR3 loop reads CASSPGQFRSYEQYF. The CDR3 nucleotides are TGTGCCAGCAGTCCCGGACAGTTCCGCTCCTACGAGCAGTACTTC. V is TRBV9 and J is TRBJ2-7; D may be TRBD1 (6 bases). Germline V lookup: CDR1 SGDLS, CDR2 YYNGEE. The CDR3 loop spans 15 amino acids. V was clipped by 5 bases and J by 0 bases, with 15 bases between them.